The source of this T cell receptor beta chain is a study of cytomegalovirus exposure and HLA in healthy donors. Study-wide findings and caveats: The authors enumerated around 150 TCR beta chains as linked to cytomegalovirus.

Comment on this clone: Its specificity is unknown.

The CDR3 is 15 amino acids. CDR1 is MNHEY, CDR2 SVGAGI, per germline. Trimming pared 4 bases from V and 0 bases from J, leaving 12 bases between. With 60 Vbeta and 13 Jbeta primers, the PCR was carried out. Data came from immunoSEQ multiplex PCR; TCRdb stores just in-frame clones and leaves some out. The sample has around 120,000 clones, 65% to 80% seen once. V usage is TRBV6-5 and J usage is TRBJ1-1; the D gene is possibly TRBD1 (6 bases). The clonotype was recovered from a female donor in good health and CMV-seropositive. What was sequenced was PBMCs. The CDR3 sequence is CASSSGQSMNTEAFF. The CDR3 nucleotides are TGTGCCAGCAGTTCCGGACAGAGCATGAACACTGAAGCTTTCTTT.